The 5 T cell receptor beta chains below come from one sample, sequenced in a study of blood T cell repertoires in COVID-19. Repertoires were generated with immunoSEQ multiplex PCR, while TCRdb's copy carries only in-frame clones and drops some. This sample carries around 210,000 clones, roughly four fifths of them seen once, and the ten largest clones take 7.8%. The source material was peripheral blood. The receptor source for this set is an elderly woman with COVID-19, enrolled during active disease.

V gene TRBV5-3 combines with J gene TRBJ1-4; no reliable D call. TRBV5-3 has ORF status, its function being uncertain. The length of the CDR3 is 18 residues. V dropped 1 base and J dropped 2 bases, with 18 bases sitting between them. CDR3 DNA: TGTGCCAGAAGCTTGTCAGAAACCAAACACCTCACTAATGAAAAACTGTTTTTT. Amino acid sequence: CARSLSETKHLTNEKLFF.

The gene calls are TRBV10-3 and TRBJ1-1; possible D gene TRBD1, 5 bases. The germline CDR1 and CDR2 sequences are ENHRY and SYGVKD. The CDR3 length is 14 residues. The V and J ends lost 4 bases and 3 bases respectively, with 12 bases between them. The CDR3 DNA sequence: TGTGCCATCAGTGCCAACGGGGGGGACACTGAAGCTTTCTTT. It codes for CAISANGGDTEAFF.

The chain links TRBV21-1 to TRBJ2-5; the table's D call of TRBD2 was not tested on the DNA. TRBV21-1 is a pseudogene locus. This CDR3 region has 14 residues. The CDR3 loop is CASSKVGGQETQYF. CDR3 nucleotide sequence: TGTGCCAGCAGCAAAGTTGGCGGACAAGAGACCCAGTACTTC.

The sample holds one count of this clone. The chain combines TRBV3-1 (or the pseudogene TRBV3-2) with TRBJ2-5; TRBD1 matches 10 bases. CDR3 size: 15 residues. Germline-derived CDR1 and CDR2 are LGHDT and YNNKEL (reference sequence). V was pared by 8 bases and J by 5 bases, with 11 bases of the junction left unmatched. CDR3 in DNA: TGTGCCAGCGAAAGGGGGGACAGGGGAGCCGAGACCCAGTACTTC. This codes for CASERGDRGAETQYF.

The chain combines TRBV5-5 with TRBJ2-1, with no clear D. The CDR3 consists of 14 residues. Deletions cut 4 bases from V and 4 bases from J, with 12 bases between. CDR1 and CDR2 from the germline V gene are SGHKS and YYEKEE (reference sequence). DNA for the CDR3: TGTGCCAGCAGCCCAACGTCCGGTTACAATGAGCAGTTCTTC. Protein sequence: CASSPTSGYNEQFF. Supplemented by reference TRBV5-5 and TRBJ2-1, the full variable domain reads DAGVTQSPTHLIKTRGQQVTLRCSPISGHKSVSWYQQVLGQGPQFIFQYYEKEERGRGNFPDRFSARQFPNYSSELNVNALLLGDSALYLCASSPTSGYNEQFFGPGTRLTVL.